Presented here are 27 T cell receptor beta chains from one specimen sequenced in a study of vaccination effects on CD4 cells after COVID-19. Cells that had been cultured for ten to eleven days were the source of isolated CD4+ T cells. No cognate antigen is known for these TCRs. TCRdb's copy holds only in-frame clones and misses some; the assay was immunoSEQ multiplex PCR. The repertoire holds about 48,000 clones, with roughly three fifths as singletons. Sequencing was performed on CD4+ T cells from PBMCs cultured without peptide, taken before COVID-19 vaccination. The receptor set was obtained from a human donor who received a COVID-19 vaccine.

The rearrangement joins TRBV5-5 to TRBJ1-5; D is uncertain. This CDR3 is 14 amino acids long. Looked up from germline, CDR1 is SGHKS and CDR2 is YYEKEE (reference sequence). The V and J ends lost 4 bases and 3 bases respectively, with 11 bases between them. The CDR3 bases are TGTGCCAGCAGCCCAGACTGGGACAATCAGCCCCAGCATTTT. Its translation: CASSPDWDNQPQHF.

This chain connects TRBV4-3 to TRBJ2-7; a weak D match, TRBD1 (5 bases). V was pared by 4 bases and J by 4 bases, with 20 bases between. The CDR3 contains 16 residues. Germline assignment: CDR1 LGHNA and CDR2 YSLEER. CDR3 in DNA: TGCGCCAGCAGCCTCGCGTGGGGCAGCGTCTTATACGAGCAGTACTTC. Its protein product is CASSLAWGSVLYEQYF.

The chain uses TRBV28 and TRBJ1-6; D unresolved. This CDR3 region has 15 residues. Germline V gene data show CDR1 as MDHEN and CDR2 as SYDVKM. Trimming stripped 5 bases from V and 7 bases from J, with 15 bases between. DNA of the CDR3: TGTGCCAGCAGTCTCCCCGGGCTCGAAAATTCACCCCTCCACTTT. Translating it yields CASSLPGLENSPLHF.

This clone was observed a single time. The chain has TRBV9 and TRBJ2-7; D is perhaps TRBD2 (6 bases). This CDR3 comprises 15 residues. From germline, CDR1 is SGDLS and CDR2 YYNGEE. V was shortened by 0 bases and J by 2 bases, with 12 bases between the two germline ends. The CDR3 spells CASSVDPGATYEQYF. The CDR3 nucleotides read TGTGCCAGCAGCGTAGACCCGGGAGCTACCTACGAGCAGTACTTC.

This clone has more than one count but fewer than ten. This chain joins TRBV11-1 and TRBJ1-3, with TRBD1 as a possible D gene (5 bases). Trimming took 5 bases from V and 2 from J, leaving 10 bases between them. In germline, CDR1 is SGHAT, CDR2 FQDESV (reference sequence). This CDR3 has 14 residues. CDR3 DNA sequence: TGTGCCAGCAGCCCAGGGACGCCTGGAAACACCATATATTTT. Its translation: CASSPGTPGNTIYF.

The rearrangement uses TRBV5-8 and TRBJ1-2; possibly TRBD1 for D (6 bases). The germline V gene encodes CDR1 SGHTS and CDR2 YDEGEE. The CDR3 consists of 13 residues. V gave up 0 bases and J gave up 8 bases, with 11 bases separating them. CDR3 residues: CASSLEPTGGYTF. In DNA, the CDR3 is TGTGCCAGCAGCTTGGAGCCGACAGGCGGCTACACCTTC.

The DNA of the CDR3 is TGTGCCAGCAGCTTAGAGATTGGCACTGAAGCTTTCTTT. It specifies CASSLEIGTEAFF. V gene TRBV9 combines with J gene TRBJ1-1; D unclear. The CDR3 covers 13 residues. Germline-derived CDR1 and CDR2 are SGDLS and YYNGEE. With 4 bases removed from V and 4 bases from J, the gap between germline ends came to 11 bases. Combining the CDR3 with reference TRBV9 and TRBJ1-1 gives the whole variable domain DSGVTQTPKHLITATGQRVTLRCSPRSGDLSVYWYQQSLDQGLQFLIQYYNGEERAKGNILERFSAQQFPDLHSELNLSSLELGDSALYFCASSLEIGTEAFFGQGTRLTVV.

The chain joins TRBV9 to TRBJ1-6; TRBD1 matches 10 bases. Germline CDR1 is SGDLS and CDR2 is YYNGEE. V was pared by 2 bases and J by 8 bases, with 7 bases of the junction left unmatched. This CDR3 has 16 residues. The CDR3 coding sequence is TGTGCCAGCAGCGTGGCGGTTGGGACAGGGGATTCACCCCTCCACTTT. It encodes CASSVAVGTGDSPLHF.

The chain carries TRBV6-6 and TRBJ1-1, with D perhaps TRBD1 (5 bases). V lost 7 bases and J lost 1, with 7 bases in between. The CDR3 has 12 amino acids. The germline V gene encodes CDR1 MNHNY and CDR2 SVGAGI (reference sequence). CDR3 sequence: CASTGQNTEAFF. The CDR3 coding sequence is TGTGCCAGCACCGGACAGAACACTGAAGCTTTCTTT.

The CDR3 coding sequence is TGTGCCACCATACTGGGACAGGAGCCCTACGAGCAGTACTTC. It yields the protein CATILGQEPYEQYF. This chain joins TRBV10-3 and TRBJ2-7, with 8 bases matching TRBD1. V dropped 10 bases and J dropped 2; count of bases not matched to a gene: 10. CDR3 size: 14 residues. Germline V lookup: CDR1 ENHRY, CDR2 SYGVKD.

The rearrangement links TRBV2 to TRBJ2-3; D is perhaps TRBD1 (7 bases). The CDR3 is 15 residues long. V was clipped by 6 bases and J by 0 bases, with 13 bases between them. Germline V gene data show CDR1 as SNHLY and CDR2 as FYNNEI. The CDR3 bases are TGTGCCAGCAGGGAACAGGGGACTAGCACAGATACGCAGTATTTT. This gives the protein CASREQGTSTDTQYF.

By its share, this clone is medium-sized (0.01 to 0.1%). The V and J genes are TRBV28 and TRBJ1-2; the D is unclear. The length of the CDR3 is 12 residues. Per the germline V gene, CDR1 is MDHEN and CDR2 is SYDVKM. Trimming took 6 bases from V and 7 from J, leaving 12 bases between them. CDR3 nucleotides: TGTGCCAGCAGCCCCTTTGCCTTTGGCTACACCTTC. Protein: CASSPFAFGYTF.

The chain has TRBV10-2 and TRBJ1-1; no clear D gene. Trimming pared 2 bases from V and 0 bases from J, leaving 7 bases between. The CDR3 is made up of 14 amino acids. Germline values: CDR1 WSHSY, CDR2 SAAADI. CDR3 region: CASSEKGMNTEAFF. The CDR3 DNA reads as TGCGCCAGCAGTGAGAAAGGGATGAACACTGAAGCTTTCTTT.

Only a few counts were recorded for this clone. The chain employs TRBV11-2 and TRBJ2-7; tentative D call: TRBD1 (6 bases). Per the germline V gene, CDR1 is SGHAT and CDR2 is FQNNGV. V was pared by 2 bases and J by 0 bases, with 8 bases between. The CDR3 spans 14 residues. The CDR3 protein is CASSLQTGSYEQYF. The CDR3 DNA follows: TGTGCCAGCAGCTTACAGACAGGCTCCTACGAGCAGTACTTC.

Here the CDR3 DNA reads TGTGCCAGCAGTGCGGGAGGGCCTTATGATGGTGAGCAGTTCTTC. Residues: CASSAGGPYDGEQFF. This chain joins TRBV6-4 and TRBJ2-1; TRBD2 matches at 8 bases. V shed 4 bases and J 9 bases; nucleotides not matched to a gene: 11. CDR3 length: 15 residues. The V gene's germline CDR1 is MRHNA and CDR2 SNTAGT.

This CDR3 reads CASSERGELLSGNTIYF. The CDR3 coding sequence is TGTGCCAGCAGTGAAAGGGGGGAGCTCCTCTCTGGAAACACCATATATTTT. The chain employs TRBV6-1 and TRBJ1-3; maybe TRBD1 (6 bases). The CDR3 length is 17 residues. The V end was cut by 2 bases, the J end by 0 bases, with 14 bases between. Looked up from germline, CDR1 is MNHNS and CDR2 is SASEGT.

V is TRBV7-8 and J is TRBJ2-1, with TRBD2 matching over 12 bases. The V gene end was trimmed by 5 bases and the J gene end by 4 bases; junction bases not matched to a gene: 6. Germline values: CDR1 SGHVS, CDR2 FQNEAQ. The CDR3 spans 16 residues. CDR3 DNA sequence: TGTGCCAGCAGCGGAAGGACTAGCGGGGTTTACAATGAGCAGTTCTTC. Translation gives CASSGRTSGVYNEQFF.

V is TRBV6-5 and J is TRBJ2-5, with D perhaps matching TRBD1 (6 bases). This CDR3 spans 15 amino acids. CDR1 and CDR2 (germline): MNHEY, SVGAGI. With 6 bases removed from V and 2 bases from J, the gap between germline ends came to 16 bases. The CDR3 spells CASSGFRTVQETQYF. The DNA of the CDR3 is TGTGCCAGCAGCGGATTTCGGACAGTACAAGAGACCCAGTACTTC.

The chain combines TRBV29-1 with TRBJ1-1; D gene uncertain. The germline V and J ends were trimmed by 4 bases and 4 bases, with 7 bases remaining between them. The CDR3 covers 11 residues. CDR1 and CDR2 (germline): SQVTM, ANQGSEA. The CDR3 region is CSVVQPTEAFF. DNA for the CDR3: TGCAGCGTTGTTCAGCCCACTGAAGCTTTCTTT.

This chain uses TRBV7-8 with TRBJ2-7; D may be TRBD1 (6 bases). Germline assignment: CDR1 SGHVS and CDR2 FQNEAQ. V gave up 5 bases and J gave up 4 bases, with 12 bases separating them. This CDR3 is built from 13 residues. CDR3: CASSPGQNYEQYF. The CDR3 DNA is TGTGCCAGCAGCCCCGGACAGAATTACGAGCAGTACTTC.

CDR3 sequence reads: CASRLRGTEAFF. CDR3 coding DNA: TGTGCCAGCAGGCTGAGGGGGACTGAAGCTTTCTTT. This chain connects TRBV6-5 to TRBJ1-1, with D perhaps TRBD1 (6 bases). The CDR3 has 12 amino acids. The ends were cut back, 6 bases at V and 5 bases at J, with 10 bases in the middle. Per the germline V gene, CDR1 is MNHEY and CDR2 is SVGAGI.

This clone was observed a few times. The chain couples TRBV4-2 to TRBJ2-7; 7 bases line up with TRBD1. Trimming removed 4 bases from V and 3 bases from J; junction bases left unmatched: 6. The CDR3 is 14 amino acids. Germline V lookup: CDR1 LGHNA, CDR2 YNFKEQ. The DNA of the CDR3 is TGTGCCAGCAGCCGCGGACAGGACAACTACGAGCAGTACTTC. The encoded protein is CASSRGQDNYEQYF.

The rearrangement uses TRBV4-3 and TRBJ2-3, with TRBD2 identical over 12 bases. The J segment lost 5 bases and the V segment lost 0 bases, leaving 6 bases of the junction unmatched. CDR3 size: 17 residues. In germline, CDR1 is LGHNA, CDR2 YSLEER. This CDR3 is CASSQDLAGGPGDTQYF. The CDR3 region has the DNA TGCGCCAGCAGCCAAGATCTAGCGGGGGGGCCGGGAGATACGCAGTATTTT.

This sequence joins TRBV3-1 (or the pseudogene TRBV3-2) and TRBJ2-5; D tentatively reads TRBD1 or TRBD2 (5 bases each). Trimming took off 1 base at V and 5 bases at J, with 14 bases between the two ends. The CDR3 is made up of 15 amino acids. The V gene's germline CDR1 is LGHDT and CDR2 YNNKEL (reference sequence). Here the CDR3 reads CASSQAPSRGETQYF. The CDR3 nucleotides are TGTGCCAGCAGCCAAGCCCCCTCCCGGGGCGAGACCCAGTACTTC.

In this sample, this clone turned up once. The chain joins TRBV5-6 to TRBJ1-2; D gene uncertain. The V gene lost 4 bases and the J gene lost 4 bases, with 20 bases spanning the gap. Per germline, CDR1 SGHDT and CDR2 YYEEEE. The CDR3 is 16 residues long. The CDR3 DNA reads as TGTGCCAGCAGCCCTGGACTCCTAGCTCGGTTCTATGGCTACACCTTC. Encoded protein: CASSPGLLARFYGYTF.

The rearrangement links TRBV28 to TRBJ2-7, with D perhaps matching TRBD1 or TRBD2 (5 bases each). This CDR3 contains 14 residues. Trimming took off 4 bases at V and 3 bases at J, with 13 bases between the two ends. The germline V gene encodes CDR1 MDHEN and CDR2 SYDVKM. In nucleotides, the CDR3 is TGTGCCAGCAGTTCCTCCCGGGACGGCTACGAGCAGTACTTC. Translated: CASSSSRDGYEQYF. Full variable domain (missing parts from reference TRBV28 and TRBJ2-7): DVKVTQSSRYLVKRTGEKVFLECVQDMDHENMFWYRQDPGLGLRLIYFSYDVKMKEKGDIPEGYSVSREKKERFSLILESASTNQTSMYLCASSSSRDGYEQYFGPGTRLTVT.

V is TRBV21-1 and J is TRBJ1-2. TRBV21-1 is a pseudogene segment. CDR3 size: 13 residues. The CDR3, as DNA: TGTGCCAGCAGCAAAGTGGGGGGGGATGGCTACACCTTC. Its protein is CASSKVGGDGYTF.